Listed below are T cell receptor beta chains from one sample, sequenced in a study of shared clonotypes between healthy human individuals. Clones were read by immunoSEQ multiplex PCR, and TCRdb kept only the in-frame ones, dropping some. The sample has under 2.5 million clones, 85% to 95% seen once. The specimen sequenced was naive CD4+ T cells from PBMCs. The receptor source for this set is a man aged 18-30 years in good health. Some clones in this sample may be carry-over from other donors' samples. Both conserved end residues are part of each CDR3. D genes are given only for firm matches. A clone size is listed for some rows: how often the clone was seen (once, few, many), or a class if it is expanded.

j_call,clone_size,v_call,d_call,cdr3_aa,cdr3_nt
TRBJ2-2,.,TRBV25-1,TRBD1,CASSDLGQANTGELFF,TGTGCCAGCAGTGACCTGGGACAGGCGAACACCGGGGAGCTGTTTTTT
TRBJ1-2,.,TRBV19,TRBD1,CATITGGTDGYTF,TGTGCCACCATAACCGGCGGGACAGATGGCTACACCTTC
TRBJ2-5,.,TRBV30,.,CAWSHQETQYF,TGTGCCTGGAGTCACCAAGAGACCCAGTACTTC
TRBJ2-7,.,TRBV18,.,CASSSTYSSYEQYF,TGTGCCAGCTCATCAACCTATAGCTCCTACGAGCAGTACTTC
TRBJ2-1,once,TRBV7-9,TRBD2,CASSFQLAGGNEQFF,TGTGCCAGCAGCTTTCAGCTAGCGGGTGGGAATGAGCAGTTCTTC
TRBJ1-1,.,TRBV12-5,.,CASGLVLVEAFF,TGTGCTAGTGGTTTGGTTTTAGTGGAAGCTTTCTTT
TRBJ2-7,.,TRBV11-2,TRBD1,CASSPLGQGAFEQYF,TGTGCCAGCAGCCCATTGGGACAGGGGGCGTTCGAGCAGTACTTC
TRBJ1-1,once,TRBV28,.,CASSSPPLNTEAFF,TGTGCCAGCAGTTCTCCTCCATTGAACACTGAAGCTTTCTTT
TRBJ2-5,.,TRBV7-9,TRBD2,CASNKGTSGGVYQETQYF,TGTGCCAGCAACAAAGGCACTAGCGGAGGGGTCTACCAAGAGACCCAGTACTTC
TRBJ1-1,.,TRBV2,.,CASSVMSTEAFF,TGTGCCAGCAGTGTAATGAGCACTGAAGCTTTCTTT
TRBJ2-5,.,TRBV12-5,.,CASGPDNKETQYF,TGTGCTAGTGGACCCGACAATAAAGAGACCCAGTACTTC
TRBJ1-3,.,TRBV28,.,CASSSRANSGNTIYF,TGTGCCAGCAGTTCGAGGGCTAACTCTGGAAACACCATATATTTT
TRBJ2-6,.,TRBV19,.,CASSIERRGSGANVLTF,TGTGCCAGTAGTATAGAAAGGCGCGGCTCTGGGGCCAACGTCCTGACTTTC
TRBJ2-1,.,TRBV11-2,.,CASSLVPLRVNEQFF,TGTGCCAGCAGCTTAGTTCCCCTTCGGGTCAATGAGCAGTTCTTC
TRBJ1-3,.,TRBV5-4,.,CASSLDSRSGNTIYF,TGTGCCAGCAGCTTGGACAGTCGCTCTGGAAACACCATATATTTT
TRBJ2-3,.,TRBV29-1,TRBD2,CSVGSVAGVPDTQYF,TGCAGCGTTGGTTCTGTGGCGGGAGTGCCAGATACGCAGTATTTT
TRBJ2-7,.,TRBV5-4,.,CASSLHGGLIEQYF,TGTGCCAGCAGCCTCCATGGGGGACTTATCGAGCAGTACTTC
TRBJ2-3,once,TRBV28,.,CASSFASRDTDTQYF,TGTGCCAGCAGTTTCGCTAGTCGGGACACAGATACGCAGTATTTT
TRBJ2-7,.,TRBV7-8,TRBD1,CASSLVGQGAYEQYF,TGTGCCAGCAGCTTAGTAGGACAGGGAGCCTACGAGCAGTACTTC
TRBJ2-2,once,TRBV11-2,.,CASSLEGVNGELFF,TGTGCCAGCAGCTTAGAGGGAGTTAACGGGGAGCTGTTTTTT
TRBJ1-5,.,TRBV10-2,.,CASSDWVDSNQPQHF,TGCGCCAGCAGTGATTGGGTTGATAGCAATCAGCCCCAGCATTTT
TRBJ1-1,.,TRBV7-8,.,CASSLIDGNTEAFF,TGTGCCAGCAGCTTAATCGACGGGAACACTGAAGCTTTCTTT
TRBJ2-3,.,TRBV18,.,CASSALAAGSTDTQYF,TGTGCCAGCTCAGCCCTTGCGGCGGGGAGCACAGATACGCAGTATTTT
TRBJ2-7,.,TRBV5-1,.,CASSERGSYEQYF,TGCGCCAGCAGCGAACGGGGCTCCTACGAGCAGTACTTC
TRBJ2-5,.,TRBV28,.,CATSRGGRQETQYF,TGTGCCACCAGCAGAGGGGGGAGGCAAGAGACCCAGTACTTC
TRBJ2-1,.,TRBV25-1,.,CASSVIWAGSYNEQFF,TGTGCCAGCAGTGTAATCTGGGCGGGGTCCTACAATGAGCAGTTCTTC
TRBJ2-7,.,TRBV7-9,TRBD2,CASSFETSGRASRGEQYF,TGTGCCAGCAGCTTTGAGACTAGCGGGAGGGCCTCTCGTGGAGAGCAGTACTTC
TRBJ2-2,.,TRBV9,TRBD2,CASSVGPSGMVDTGELFF,TGTGCCAGCAGCGTAGGTCCTAGCGGGATGGTGGACACCGGGGAGCTGTTTTTT
TRBJ2-7,.,TRBV6-6,.,CASSSRGTGAIEQYF,TGTGCCAGCAGCAGCCGGGGTACTGGGGCTATCGAGCAGTACTTC
TRBJ2-7,.,TRBV7-3,.,CASRRGEQYF,TGTGCCAGCCGACGGGGGGAGCAGTACTTC
TRBJ2-2,.,TRBV15,.,CATSRDPGGPNTGELFF,TGTGCCACCAGCAGAGATCCGGGCGGACCGAACACCGGGGAGCTGTTTTTT
TRBJ1-2,.,TRBV4-3,.,CASSQDQGYGYTF,TGCGCCAGCAGCCAAGACCAAGGGTATGGCTACACCTTC
TRBJ2-2,.,TRBV14,TRBD1,CASSPGQGHYDTGELFF,TGTGCCAGCAGCCCGGGACAGGGCCACTATGACACCGGGGAGCTGTTTTTT
TRBJ2-1,.,TRBV7-3,TRBD2,CASSLQQGLAGGEQFF,TGTGCCAGCAGCTTACAGCAGGGACTAGCGGGAGGTGAGCAGTTCTTC